Following are 3 T cell receptor beta chains from one sample sequenced in a study of technical replicates of blood from a handful of donors. This table comes from immunoSEQ multiplex PCR, and its TCRdb copy is limited to in-frame clones, with some not included. The sample records 65,000 to 80,000 clones, 95% to 98% being singletons. Sequencing input: T cells isolated from PBMCs. The origin of the receptors is a human donor in good health.

The CDR3 reads CSALVVGQGGDTQYF. The CDR3 DNA follows: TGCAGCGCCCTGGTAGTGGGACAGGGTGGAGATACGCAGTATTTT. The chain has TRBV29-1 and TRBJ2-3; 9 bases match TRBD1. V trimming: 7 bases; J trimming: 5 bases; junction bases outside the gene matches: 13. This CDR3 spans 15 amino acids. Germline values: CDR1 SQVTM, CDR2 ANQGSEA.

The gene calls are TRBV20-1 and TRBJ1-4; D not certain. The CDR3 totals 10 residues. Per germline, CDR1 DFQATT and CDR2 SNEGSKA (reference sequence). Trimming removed 6 bases at V and 13 bases at J, with 12 bases between. The DNA for the CDR3 is TGCAGTGCGCGATCGAATATACTGTTTTTT. This encodes CSARSNILFF.

The rearrangement joins TRBV6-5 to TRBJ1-2; no firm D call. This CDR3 comprises 15 residues. Deletions cut 6 bases from V and 4 bases from J, with 18 bases between. Germline values: CDR1 MNHEY, CDR2 SVGAGI. The CDR3 DNA follows: TGTGCCAGCAGATTCTCTTCGGGTACCGCCTATGGCTACACCTTC. Translated: CASRFSSGTAYGYTF.